Listed here are 7 T cell receptor beta chains from one sample, sequenced in a study of blood T cell repertoires in COVID-19 (TCRdb year 2020). The library was obtained by the immunoSEQ multiplex PCR assay. TCRdb took this table from immuneACCESS and kept in-frame rearrangements with V and J called. Such tables lack part of the clones; where checked against another copy, unresolved V genes explain under half of the gap, and the rest is unexplained. The sample includes 150,000 to 200,000 clones, with around 87% observed a single time. The ten most abundant clones make up 2% to 3% of the sample. Sequenced material: peripheral blood. The receptors were sampled from a man aged 35-49 years with active or convalescent COVID-19.

The rearrangement joins TRBV29-1 to TRBJ1-2; 8 nucleotides match TRBD1. Trimming took 6 bases from V and 6 from J; bases not matched to a gene: 3. There are 11 residues in the CDR3. In germline, CDR1 is SQVTM, CDR2 ANQGSEA. The CDR3 reads CSVWTGHGYTF. In nucleotides, the CDR3 is TGCAGCGTCTGGACAGGGCATGGCTACACCTTC.

J is TRBJ2-2 and V is TRBV4-2, with TRBD1 matching 7 bases. The CDR3 contains 17 residues. Germline V gene sequence: CDR1 LGHNA, CDR2 YNFKEQ. Germline trimming cut 4 bases from V and 5 bases from J; bases unmatched to any gene: 13. CDR3 DNA: TGTGCCAGCAGCCCACTGGGACAGACGGTTGAAACCGGGGAGCTGTTTTTT. Its translation is CASSPLGQTVETGELFF.

Remarks on this clone: The identical CDR3 is also encoded by other nucleotide sequences in the sample. The chain combines TRBV7-3 with TRBJ1-1; TRBD1 might be the D (6 bases). This CDR3 region has 13 residues. Germline V gene data show CDR1 as SGHTA and CDR2 as FQGTGA. V was shortened by 8 bases and J by 1 base, with 11 bases between the two germline ends. The CDR3 reads CASSPGANTEAFF. The CDR3, as DNA: TGTGCCAGCTCCCCAGGGGCGAACACTGAAGCTTTCTTT.

The rearrangement joins TRBV29-1 to TRBJ2-3; TRBD1 agrees at 8 bases. Germline CDR1 reads SQVTM; CDR2 reads ANQGSEA. V shed 5 bases, J shed 7 bases, and the junction held 17 bases outside the gene matches. The CDR3 runs to 16 residues. In DNA, the CDR3 is TGCAGCGTTTCTATGCCCAGGACAGGGCAAGCGAATACGCAGTATTTT. Amino acid sequence: CSVSMPRTGQANTQYF.

J is TRBJ2-1 and V is TRBV4-2; possibly TRBD2 for D (7 bases). This CDR3 has 16 amino acids. Germline V gives CDR1 LGHNA, CDR2 YNFKEQ. V dropped 1 base and J dropped 7 bases, with 17 bases sitting between them. This chain's CDR3 is CASSQVRGGPGNEQFF. The CDR3 DNA follows: TGTGCCAGCAGCCAAGTGAGGGGGGGGCCGGGTAATGAGCAGTTCTTC.

The rearrangement uses TRBV9 and TRBJ1-5; a weak D match, TRBD1 (6 bases). V lost 4 bases and J 4 bases, leaving 9 bases between the germline ends. The germline CDR1 and CDR2 sequences are SGDLS and YYNGEE. The CDR3 loop spans 13 amino acids. The CDR3 coding sequence is TGTGCCAGCAGCCGGACAGCGAATCAGCCCCAGCATTTT. Translation: CASSRTANQPQHF. Supplemented by reference TRBV9 and TRBJ1-5, the full variable domain reads DSGVTQTPKHLITATGQRVTLRCSPRSGDLSVYWYQQSLDQGLQFLIQYYNGEERAKGNILERFSAQQFPDLHSELNLSSLELGDSALYFCASSRTANQPQHFGDGTRLSIL.

The chain recombines TRBV30 with TRBJ1-3; tentative D call: TRBD1 (6 bases). The V gene's germline CDR1 is GTSNPN and CDR2 SVGIG (reference sequence). Trimming took off 3 bases at V and 0 bases at J, with 9 bases between the two ends. CDR3 length equals 14 residues. In nucleotides, the CDR3 is TGTGCCTGGAGAAACAGGGACTCTGGAAACACCATATATTTT. Protein: CAWRNRDSGNTIYF.